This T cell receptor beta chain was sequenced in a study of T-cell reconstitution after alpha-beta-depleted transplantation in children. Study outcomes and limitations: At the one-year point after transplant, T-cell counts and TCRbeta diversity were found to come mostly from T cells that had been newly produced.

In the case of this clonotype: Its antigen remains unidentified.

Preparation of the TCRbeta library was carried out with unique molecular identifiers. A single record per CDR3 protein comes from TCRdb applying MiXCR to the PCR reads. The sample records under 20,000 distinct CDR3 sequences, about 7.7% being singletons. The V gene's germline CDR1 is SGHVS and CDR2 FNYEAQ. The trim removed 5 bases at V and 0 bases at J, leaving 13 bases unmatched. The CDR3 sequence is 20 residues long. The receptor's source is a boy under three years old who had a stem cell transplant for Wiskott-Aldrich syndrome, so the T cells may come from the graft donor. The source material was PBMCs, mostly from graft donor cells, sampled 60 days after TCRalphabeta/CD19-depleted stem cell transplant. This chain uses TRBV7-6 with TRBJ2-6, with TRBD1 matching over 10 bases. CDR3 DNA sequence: TGTGCCAGCAGCCACGGCCGGGACAGGGGTTCCCCCTCTGGGGCCAACGTCCTGACTTTC. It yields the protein CASSHGRDRGSPSGANVLTF.